Each of the 18 T cell receptor beta chains below was sequenced from the same sample in a study of T-cell memory formation after mild COVID-19. From the 5' RACE reads, TCRdb called clonotypes with MiXCR, one entry per CDR3 protein. The sample has approximately 98,000 distinct CDR3 sequences, 15% to 20% seen once; the top ten hold 5% to 7%. Specimen: PBMCs or a T cell subset sorted from them (not recorded which). Source of these receptors: a man aged 18 to 30 who had mild COVID-19 (a few samples of this study predate the infection). Cell type and time point are not known.

V usage is TRBV20-1 and J usage is TRBJ2-3; no clear D. Germline values: CDR1 DFQATT, CDR2 SNEGSKA (reference sequence). V lost 6 bases to trimming and J lost 2 bases, with 15 bases between them. CDR3 length equals 14 residues. The CDR3 coding sequence is TGCAGTGCCGCTAGGGCGGTAATCACAGATACGCAGTATTTT. The encoded protein is CSAARAVITDTQYF.

This clonotype was seen only a few times. The rearrangement uses TRBV5-4 and TRBJ2-7, with TRBD2 matching 9 bases. Germline loops: CDR1 SGHNT, CDR2 YYREEE (reference sequence). The junction had 10 bases not matched to a gene; V was cut back by 4 bases and J by 5 bases. The length of the CDR3 is 15 residues. The CDR3 region is CASSPTSSGGHEQYF. CDR3 in DNA: TGTGCCAGCAGCCCCACGAGTAGCGGGGGTCACGAGCAGTACTTC.

This clonotype was recorded many times. The rearrangement joins TRBV4-3 to TRBJ2-4; D possibly corresponds to TRBD2 (6 bases). This CDR3 contains 16 residues. V was clipped by 2 bases and J by 5 bases, with 16 bases between them. CDR1 is LGHNA, CDR2 YSLEER, per germline. The CDR3 DNA reads TGCGCCAGCAGCCAATCGACTAGTACCAGCGAAAACATTCAGTACTTC. This encodes CASSQSTSTSENIQYF.

This chain joins TRBV6-2 or TRBV6-3 and TRBJ1-1, with 7 bases matching TRBD1. This CDR3 has 15 residues. Germline V gene lookup returns CDR1 MNHEY and CDR2 SVGEGT. J lost 1 base, V lost 2 bases, and 4 bases had no gene match. CDR3 coding DNA: TGTGCCAGCAGTTACCTGGGACAGCCGAACACTGAAGCTTTCTTT. It is translated as CASSYLGQPNTEAFF.

The chain recombines TRBV7-7 with TRBJ2-2; D ambiguous. This CDR3 spans 13 amino acids. V was clipped by 5 bases and J by 6 bases, with 10 bases between them. Looked up from germline, CDR1 is SSHAT and CDR2 is FNYEAQ (reference sequence). The CDR3 DNA reads as TGTGCCAGCAGCCCGCGACACGCCGGGGAGCTGTTTTTT. Its translation: CASSPRHAGELFF.

There are a few counts of this clonotype. The V gene is TRBV30, the J gene TRBJ1-4; D perhaps matches TRBD1 (5 bases). Germline loops: CDR1 GTSNPN, CDR2 SVGIG (reference sequence). The CDR3 covers 12 residues. The germline V and J ends were trimmed by 0 bases and 10 bases, with 9 bases remaining between them. CDR3 DNA sequence: TGTGCCTGGAGTGTGGGGGTGGGAAAACTGTTTTTT. Its translation is CAWSVGVGKLFF.

This clonotype was found a few times. V and J are TRBV7-2 and TRBJ1-4; D unclear. V lost 7 bases, J lost 2 bases, and 11 bases lay in between. Germline V gene lookup returns CDR1 SGHTA and CDR2 FQGNSA. CDR3 length equals 14 residues. CDR3 DNA: TGTGCCAGCAAATACGGAGCCACTAATGAAAAACTGTTTTTT. Translation gives CASKYGATNEKLFF.

V usage is TRBV27 and J usage is TRBJ1-6, with D maybe TRBD1 (5 bases). V was shortened by 4 bases and J by 14 bases, with 18 bases between the two germline ends. Germline CDR1 and CDR2: MNHEY and SMNVEV (reference sequence). The CDR3 has 14 residues. CDR3 region: CASSWGDPGGSLHF. In nucleotides, the CDR3 is TGTGCCAGCAGTTGGGGAGACCCGGGGGGGTCCCTCCACTTT.

This clonotype was detected a few times. J is TRBJ2-5 and V is TRBV5-6, with D perhaps matching TRBD2 (5 bases). V was clipped by 7 bases and J by 3 bases, with 22 bases between them. Germline values: CDR1 SGHDT, CDR2 YYEEEE. The CDR3 totals 16 residues. CDR3 loop: CASSRPQRRAEETQYF. CDR3 sequence (DNA): TGTGCCAGCTCACGACCACAACGGCGGGCTGAAGAGACCCAGTACTTC.

The V gene is TRBV6-5, the J gene TRBJ2-6, with D maybe TRBD1 (5 bases). The CDR3 contains 15 residues. Germline CDR1 reads MNHEY; CDR2 reads SVGAGI. V was clipped by 6 bases and J by 0 bases, with 9 bases between them. The CDR3: CASSPQGSGANVLTF. Written as DNA, the CDR3 is TGTGCCAGCAGCCCCCAGGGCTCTGGGGCCAACGTCCTGACTTTC.

This chain joins TRBV5-1 and TRBJ1-1, with 7 bases matching TRBD1. This CDR3 comprises 16 residues. Unmatched junction bases numbered 10, after V lost 4 bases and J lost 1 base. Germline CDR1 and CDR2: SGHRS and YFSETQ. CDR3 bases: TGCGCCAGCAGCAACACCCCGGGACAGAGGAACACTGAAGCTTTCTTT. It is translated as CASSNTPGQRNTEAFF.

The chain recombines TRBV12-3 or TRBV12-4 with TRBJ1-5; D is ambiguous. This CDR3 has 13 amino acids. V dropped 8 bases and J dropped 3 bases, with 11 bases sitting between them. This CDR3 is CASEAQLNQPQHF. The CDR3, as DNA: TGTGCCAGCGAGGCACAGCTCAATCAGCCCCAGCATTTT.

This clonotype was seen a few times. The chain employs TRBV5-1 and TRBJ2-1; TRBD2 aligns across 9 bases. CDR1 is SGHRS, CDR2 YFSETQ, per germline. The ends lost 7 bases at V and 9 bases at J; junction bases unmatched: 17. There are 16 residues in the CDR3. The CDR3 region is CASRLGGGASSSEQFF. The CDR3 region has the DNA TGCGCCAGCCGTCTGGGCGGGGGGGCTTCGTCCAGTGAGCAGTTCTTC.

The chain recombines TRBV5-1 with TRBJ1-4; a possible D gene is TRBD1 (6 bases). This CDR3 is built from 15 residues. V gave up 4 bases and J gave up 8 bases, with 18 bases separating them. In germline, CDR1 is SGHRS, CDR2 YFSETQ. The CDR3 spells CASSPSTGYEEKLFF. The CDR3 DNA reads as TGCGCCAGCAGCCCGTCGACAGGATATGAAGAAAAACTGTTTTTT. Drawing the rest from reference TRBV5-1 and TRBJ1-4, the complete variable domain is KAGVTQTPRYLIKTRGQQVTLSCSPISGHRSVSWYQQTPGQGLQFLFEYFSETQRNKGNFPGRFSGRQFSNSRSEMNVSTLELGDSALYLCASSPSTGYEEKLFFGSGTQLSVL.

The V and J genes are TRBV5-1 and TRBJ2-1; TRBD1 matches 10 bases. Germline CDR1 is SGHRS and CDR2 is YFSETQ. V shed 0 bases and J 9 bases; nucleotides not matched to a gene: 9. The CDR3 is made up of 16 amino acids. The CDR3 loop is CASSLEGTGEVSEQFF. The CDR3 DNA sequence: TGCGCCAGCAGCTTGGAGGGGACAGGGGAAGTCAGTGAGCAGTTCTTC.

There are a few counts of this clonotype. The chain employs TRBV5-1 and TRBJ1-1; perhaps TRBD1 as D (6 bases). Germline V CDR1 and CDR2: SGHRS, YFSETQ. Trimming left V 4 bases short and J 4 bases short, with 17 bases between. This CDR3 is 15 amino acids long. The CDR3 sequence is CASSDQGDTFTEAFF. The CDR3 region has the DNA TGCGCCAGCAGCGACCAAGGGGACACCTTCACTGAAGCTTTCTTT.

In this sample, this clonotype turned up a few times. The chain couples TRBV28 to TRBJ1-2; possible D gene TRBD1, 5 bases. The V gene lost 2 bases and the J gene lost 7 bases, with 14 bases spanning the gap. Germline CDR1 MDHEN, CDR2 SYDVKM. CDR3 size: 14 residues. CDR3 nucleotides: TGTGCCAGCAGTTTAGGTGGACAAGGAGGTGGCTACACCTTC. Its protein product is CASSLGGQGGGYTF.

The V and J genes are TRBV4-1 and TRBJ1-6, with D tentatively TRBD1 (5 bases). Germline lookup yields CDR1 MGHRA and CDR2 YSYEKL. The V end lost 8 bases, the J end lost 8 bases, and 13 bases lay between the germline ends. This CDR3 is built from 13 residues. DNA of the CDR3: TGCGCCAGCGGGCAGGGTTTTGATTCACCCCTCCACTTT. It specifies CASGQGFDSPLHF.